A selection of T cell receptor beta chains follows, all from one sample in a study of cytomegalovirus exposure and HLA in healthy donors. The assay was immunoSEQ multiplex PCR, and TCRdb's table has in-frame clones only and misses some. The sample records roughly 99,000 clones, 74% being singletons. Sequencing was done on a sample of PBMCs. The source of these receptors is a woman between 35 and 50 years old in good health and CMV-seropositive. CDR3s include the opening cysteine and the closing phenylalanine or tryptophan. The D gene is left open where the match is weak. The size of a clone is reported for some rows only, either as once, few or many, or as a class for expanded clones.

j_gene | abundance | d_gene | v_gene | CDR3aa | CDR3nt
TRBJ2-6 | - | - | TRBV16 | CASSPRSHSGANVLTF | TGTGCCAGCAGCCCGCGAAGTCACTCTGGGGCCAACGTCCTGACTTTC
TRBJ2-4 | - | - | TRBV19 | CASMAGENIQYF | TGTGCCAGTATGGCAGGGGAAAACATTCAGTACTTC
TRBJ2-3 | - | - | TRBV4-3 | CASSQDRAAADTQYF | TGCGCCAGCAGCCAAGATCGGGCAGCGGCAGATACGCAGTATTTT
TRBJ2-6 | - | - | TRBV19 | CASSPGAGANVLTF | TGTGCCAGTAGTCCTGGAGCTGGGGCCAACGTCCTGACTTTC
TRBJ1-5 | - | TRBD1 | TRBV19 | CASSAGTGGQPQHF | TGTGCCAGTAGTGCAGGGACAGGGGGTCAGCCCCAGCATTTT
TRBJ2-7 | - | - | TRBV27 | CASSRRERDEQYF | TGTGCCAGCAGTCGTCGAGAGAGGGACGAGCAGTACTTC
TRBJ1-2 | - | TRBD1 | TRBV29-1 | CSAFDRGGGYTF | TGCAGCGCCTTTGACAGGGGAGGGGGCTACACCTTC
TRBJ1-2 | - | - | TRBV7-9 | CASTGDSRGGDGYTF | TGTGCCAGCACCGGGGACTCGAGGGGAGGGGATGGCTACACCTTC
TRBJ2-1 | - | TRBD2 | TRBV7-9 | CASSLSGGNNEQFF | TGTGCCAGCAGCTTGAGCGGGGGAAACAATGAGCAGTTCTTC
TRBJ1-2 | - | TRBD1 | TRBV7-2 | CASSVQGRTGSYGYTF | TGTGCCAGCAGCGTTCAGGGGAGGACAGGGTCCTATGGCTACACCTTC
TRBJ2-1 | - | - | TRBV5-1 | CASSLGDSTNEQFF | TGCGCCAGCAGCTTGGGAGACAGCACCAATGAGCAGTTCTTC
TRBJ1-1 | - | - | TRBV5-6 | CASSRRGNTEAFF | TGTGCCAGCAGCAGGAGGGGGAACACTGAAGCTTTCTTT
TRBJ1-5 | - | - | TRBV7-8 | CASSAHPQVPNQPQHF | TGTGCCAGCAGCGCGCACCCACAGGTACCTAATCAGCCCCAGCATTTT
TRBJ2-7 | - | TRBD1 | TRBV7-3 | CASSPQGTGSYEQYF | TGTGCCAGCAGCCCCCAGGGGACAGGGTCCTACGAGCAGTACTTC
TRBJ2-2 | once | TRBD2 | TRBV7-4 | CASSWGGYNTGELFF | TGTGCCAGCAGCTGGGGGGGTTACAACACCGGGGAGCTGTTTTTT
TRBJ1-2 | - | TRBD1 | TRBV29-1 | CSVATGDSSVSTF | TGCAGCGTAGCGACAGGGGACTCCTCCGTTAGCACCTTC
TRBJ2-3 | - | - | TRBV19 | CASSIGQADTDTQYF | TGTGCCAGTAGTATAGGACAGGCCGACACAGATACGCAGTATTTT
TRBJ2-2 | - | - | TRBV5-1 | CASTLTGELFF | TGCGCCAGCACCCTCACCGGGGAGCTGTTTTTT
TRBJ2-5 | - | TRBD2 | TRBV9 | CASSEGLAGRKETQYF | TGTGCCAGCAGCGAGGGACTAGCGGGGCGAAAAGAGACCCAGTACTTC
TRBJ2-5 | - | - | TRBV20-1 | CSASLVETQYF | TGCAGTGCTAGCCTCGTAGAGACCCAGTACTTC
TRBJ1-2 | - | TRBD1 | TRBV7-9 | CASSRLGQGTYGYTF | TGTGCCAGCAGCCGACTGGGACAGGGGACGTATGGCTACACCTTC
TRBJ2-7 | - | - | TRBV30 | CAWSTGGAYEQYF | TGTGCCTGGAGTACAGGGGGGGCCTACGAGCAGTACTTC
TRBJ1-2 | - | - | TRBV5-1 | CASSLDGAGGYTF | TGCGCCAGCAGCTTGGATGGGGCTGGGGGCTACACCTTC
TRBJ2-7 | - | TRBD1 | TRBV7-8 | CASSLGQGGYEQYF | TGTGCCAGCAGCTTAGGACAGGGGGGCTACGAGCAGTACTTC
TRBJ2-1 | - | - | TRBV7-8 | CASSTDRNNEQFF | TGTGCCAGCAGCACGGACAGAAACAATGAGCAGTTCTTC
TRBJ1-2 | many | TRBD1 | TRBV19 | CASSDRGHYGYTF | TGTGCCAGTTCGGACAGGGGGCACTATGGCTACACCTTC
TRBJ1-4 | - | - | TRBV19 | CASSKLANEKLFF | TGTGCCAGTAGCAAACTCGCTAATGAAAAACTGTTTTTT
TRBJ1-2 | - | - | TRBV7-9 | CASSSPPWEDGYTF | TGTGCCAGCAGCTCTCCTCCCTGGGAGGATGGCTACACCTTC
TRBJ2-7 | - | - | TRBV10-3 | CAISNDPSSYEQYF | TGTGCCATCAGCAACGACCCTAGCTCCTACGAGCAGTACTTC
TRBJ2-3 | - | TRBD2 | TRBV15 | CATSPRGREDTQYF | TGTGCCACCAGCCCCAGAGGGAGGGAAGATACGCAGTATTTT
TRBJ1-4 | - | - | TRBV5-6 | CASSFLGRGNEKLFF | TGTGCCAGCAGCTTTCTCGGGAGGGGGAATGAAAAACTGTTTTTT
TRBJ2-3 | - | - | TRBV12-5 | CASGLGDSGDTQYF | TGTGCTAGTGGTTTGGGGGACTCTGGGGATACGCAGTATTTT
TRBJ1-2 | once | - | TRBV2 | CASSRTVYGYTF | TGTGCCAGCAGTAGGACAGTATATGGCTACACCTTC
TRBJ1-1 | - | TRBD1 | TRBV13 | CASSLEDRGNTEAFF | TGTGCCAGCAGCTTAGAGGACAGGGGGAACACTGAAGCTTTCTTT
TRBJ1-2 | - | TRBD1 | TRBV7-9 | CASSLGGGENYGYTF | TGTGCCAGCAGCCTTGGAGGGGGCGAAAACTATGGCTACACCTTC
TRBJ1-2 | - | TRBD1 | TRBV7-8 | CASSGTGVGYTF | TGTGCCAGCAGCGGCACAGGGGTCGGCTACACCTTC
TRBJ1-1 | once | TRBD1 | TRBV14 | CASSQDWGQGPGGTEAFF | TGTGCCAGCAGCCAAGATTGGGGACAGGGGCCAGGGGGGACTGAAGCTTTCTTT
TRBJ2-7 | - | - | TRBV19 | CASSDVGQGLSYEQYF | TGTGCCAGTAGCGACGTCGGGCAGGGCCTTTCCTACGAGCAGTACTTC
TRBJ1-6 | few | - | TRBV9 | CASSVVRSSSYNSPLHF | TGTGCCAGCAGCGTAGTCCGGTCGAGCTCCTATAATTCACCCCTCCACTTT
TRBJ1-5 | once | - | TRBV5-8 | CASSSGTRDNQPQHF | TGTGCCAGCAGCTCCGGGACAAGGGACAATCAGCCCCAGCATTTT
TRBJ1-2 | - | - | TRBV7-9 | CASSLDGRGSEGYTF | TGTGCCAGCAGCTTAGATGGCAGGGGTTCGGAAGGCTACACCTTC
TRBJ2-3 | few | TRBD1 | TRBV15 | CATSRRTGGADTQYF | TGTGCCACCAGCAGACGGACAGGGGGCGCGGATACGCAGTATTTT
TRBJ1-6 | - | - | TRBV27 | CASSLSDGGAGSPLHF | TGTGCCAGCAGTTTATCGGATGGGGGTGCGGGATCACCCCTCCACTTT
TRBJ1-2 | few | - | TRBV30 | CAWSIGAGEYTF | TGTGCCTGGTCCATTGGGGCAGGAGAGTACACCTTC
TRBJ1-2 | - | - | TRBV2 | CASTPSGYGYTF | TGTGCCAGCACCCCGTCAGGGTATGGCTACACCTTC
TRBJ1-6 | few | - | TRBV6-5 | CASRWTAGTLHF | TGTGCCAGCAGGTGGACAGCCGGCACCCTCCACTTT
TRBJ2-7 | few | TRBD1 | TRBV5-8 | CASRKPGTGAHEQYF | TGTGCCAGCAGGAAACCCGGGACAGGGGCCCACGAGCAGTACTTC